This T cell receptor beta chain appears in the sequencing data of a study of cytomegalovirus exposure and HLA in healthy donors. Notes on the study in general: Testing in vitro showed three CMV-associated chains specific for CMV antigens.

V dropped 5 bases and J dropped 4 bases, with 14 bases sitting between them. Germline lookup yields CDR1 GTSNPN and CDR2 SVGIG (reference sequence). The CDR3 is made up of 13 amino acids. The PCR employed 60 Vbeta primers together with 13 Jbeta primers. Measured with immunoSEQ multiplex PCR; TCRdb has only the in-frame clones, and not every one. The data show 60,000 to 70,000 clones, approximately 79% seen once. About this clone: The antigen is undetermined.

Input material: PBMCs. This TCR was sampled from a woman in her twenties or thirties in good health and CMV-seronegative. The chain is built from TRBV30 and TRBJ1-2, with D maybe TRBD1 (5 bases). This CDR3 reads CAWWGRESYGYTF. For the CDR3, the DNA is TGTGCCTGGTGGGGCCGGGAGTCCTATGGCTACACCTTC.